Each of the 32 T cell receptor beta chains below was sequenced from the same sample in a study of T cell clonality in common variable immunodeficiency. The protocol was immunoSEQ multiplex PCR, while the TCRdb copy is restricted to in-frame clones and leaves out a portion. The sample includes about 19,000 clones, none of them occurring once. Study findings and constraints: In common variable immunodeficiency, TCR beta chains reportedly carried fewer deletions and N-nucleotide insertions.

Antigen specificity for these receptors is unknown. Sequencing was done on a sample of peripheral blood mononuclear cells. These receptors all stem from a human donor with common variable immunodeficiency.

The sample holds many counts of this clone. The CDR3 goes on 3 residues after the read ends, and that part is filled in from the germline J gene. The chain is built from TRBV19 and TRBJ2-2; 12 positions agree with TRBD2. V shed 6 bases, J shed 9 bases, and the junction held 8 bases outside the gene matches. This CDR3 has 15 residues. The V gene's germline CDR1 is LNHDA and CDR2 SQIVND (reference sequence). The CDR3 reads CASRDRTSGNRELFF. Partial CDR3 DNA: TGTGCCAGTAGGGACCGGACTAGCGGGAACCGGGAG.

Many counts were recorded for this clone. Read coverage stops 3 residues before the CDR3 terminus; the germline J gene supplies the remainder. The chain carries TRBV18 and TRBJ1-2; 9 positions match TRBD1. This CDR3 has 14 residues. V lost 6 bases and J lost 2; bases outside the gene matches: 4. In germline, CDR1 is KGHSH, CDR2 LQKENI. CDR3 DNA (partial): TGTGCCAGCTCGGACAGGGGCTCGAACTATGGC. Translation: CASSDRGSNYG. The full CDR3 protein is CASSDRGSNYGYTF.

This clone was observed many times. Partial CDR3 DNA: TGTGCCAGCAGCATCGGACTAGCGGGAGCCTACGAG. Translated: CASSIGLAGAYE. In full, the CDR3 reads CASSIGLAGAYEQYF. The chain carries TRBV27 and TRBJ2-7; 13 nucleotides align to TRBD2. The DNA ends 3 residues before the CDR3 does, and the rest of the CDR3 is filled in from the germline J gene. Trimming removed 6 bases from V and 2 bases from J; junction bases left unmatched: 4. This CDR3 has 15 amino acids. CDR1 MNHEY and CDR2 SMNVEV come from the germline V gene (reference sequence).

This clone was picked up a small number of times. The sequence runs out 3 residues before the end of the CDR3; the remainder is reconstructed from the germline J gene. The chain is built from TRBV7-3 and TRBJ2-3; 7 positions agree with TRBD2. Per germline, CDR1 SGHTA and CDR2 FQGTGA. V trimming: 2 bases; J trimming: 4 bases; junction bases outside the gene matches: 9. The CDR3 runs 16 residues. The chain's CDR3 is CASSLSGGGRADTQYF. The sequenced part of the CDR3 DNA is TGTGCCAGCAGCTTATCGGGAGGCGGGAGAGCAGATACG.

This clone was found many times. The read ends 3 residues early relative to the CDR3; the germline J gene fills the gap. This rearrangement joins TRBV2 to TRBJ2-7; tentative D call: TRBD1 (6 bases). The CDR3 length is 12 residues. Trimming left V 6 bases short and J 3 bases short, with 9 bases between. Per the germline V gene, CDR1 is SNHLY and CDR2 is FYNNEI. The sequenced CDR3 bases are TGTGCCAGCAGATCACAGGGCTACGAG. Translating it yields CASRSQGYE. The whole CDR3 protein reads CASRSQGYEQYF. Drawing the rest from reference TRBV2 and TRBJ2-7, the complete variable domain is EPEVTQTPSHQVTQMGQEVILRCVPISNHLYFYWYRQILGQKVEFLVSFYNNEISEKSEIFDDQFSVERPDGSNFTLKIRSTKLEDSAMYFCASRSQGYEQYFGPGTRLTVT.

This clone was found many times. The read terminates 3 residues ahead of where the CDR3 ends, so the germline J gene completes it. V gene TRBV18 combines with J gene TRBJ1-1; D is perhaps TRBD1 (6 bases). CDR1 is KGHSH and CDR2 is LQKENI in the germline V gene. With 3 bases removed from V and 1 base from J, the gap between germline ends came to 9 bases. This CDR3 region has 14 residues. The CDR3 region is CASSPADRNTEAFF. The part of the CDR3 DNA that was read is TGTGCCAGCTCACCGGCGGACAGGAACACTGAA.

In the case of this clone: The read stops 3 residues short of the end of the CDR3; the missing end is completed from the germline J gene. This chain connects TRBV11-3 to TRBJ2-1, with 9 bases lining up with TRBD1. The V segment lost 1 base and the J segment 7 bases; nucleotides outside the gene matches: 2. Per germline, CDR1 SGHNT and CDR2 YENEEA. The CDR3 has 14 residues. CDR3 sequence reads: CASSLGDRGNEQFF. CDR3 bases read: TGTGCCAGCAGCTTAGGCGACAGGGGGAATGAG.

This clone was counted many times. Read sequence stops 3 residues before the CDR3 end, and the germline J gene provides the missing end. This chain joins TRBV6-4 and TRBJ1-2; D remains unclear. CDR1 MRHNA and CDR2 SNTAGT come from the germline V gene. The CDR3 runs to 13 residues. V was clipped by 3 bases and J by 2 bases, with 7 bases between them. CDR3 DNA (partial): TGTGCCAGCAGTGAGGAACTAAACTATGGC. Its protein product is CASSEELNYG. The whole CDR3 region reads CASSEELNYGYTF.

The table lists this clone with many counts. The observed sequence ends 3 residues before the CDR3 terminus, with the missing tail filled in from the germline J gene. The chain is built from TRBV20-1 and TRBJ2-1; 11 bases agree with TRBD1. Trimming removed 1 base from V and 9 bases from J; junction bases left unmatched: 2. There are 13 residues in the CDR3. CDR1 and CDR2 from the germline V gene are DFQATT and SNEGSKA (reference sequence). CDR3 DNA, as far as it was read: TGCAGTGCTAGAGGGACAGGGGGCGTTGAG. It is translated as CSARGTGGVE. The CDR3, in full, reads CSARGTGGVEQFF.

This clone was recorded many times. With the read ending 3 residues before the CDR3 end, the germline J gene is used to fill in that end. This rearrangement joins TRBV18 to TRBJ2-1; D may be TRBD2 (6 bases). V shed 3 bases and J shed 1 base, with 10 bases lying between them. Germline loops: CDR1 KGHSH, CDR2 LQKENI. The CDR3 has 15 amino acids. The CDR3 here is CASSPGLASYNEQFF. Partial CDR3 DNA: TGTGCCAGCTCACCGGGACTGGCATCCTACAATGAG.

This clone has ten or more counts. From the germline J gene comes the end of the CDR3, since the read stops 3 residues before it. The J gene is TRBJ1-1, the V gene TRBV5-1; TRBD1 matches at 7 bases. V gave up 4 bases and J gave up 4 bases; unmatched junction bases: 4. Germline V lookup: CDR1 SGHRS, CDR2 YFSETQ. The CDR3 is made up of 13 amino acids. The CDR3 region is CASSQGDITEAFF. The DNA read from the CDR3 is TGCGCCAGCAGCCAGGGGGATATCACTGAA. Full variable domain (rest looked up from reference TRBV5-1 and TRBJ1-1): KAGVTQTPRYLIKTRGQQVTLSCSPISGHRSVSWYQQTPGQGLQFLFEYFSETQRNKGNFPGRFSGRQFSNSRSEMNVSTLELGDSALYLCASSQGDITEAFFGQGTRLTVV.

In the case of this clone: Coverage ceases 3 residues before the CDR3 finishes, and the germline J gene fills in the end. The V gene is TRBV6-4, the J gene TRBJ1-2; 9 bases agree with TRBD1. Trimming cost V 0 bases and J 4 bases; bases outside gene matches: 6. Germline values: CDR1 MRHNA, CDR2 SNTAGT. This CDR3 spans 16 amino acids. CDR3 residues: CASSDSPGQGFYGYTF. The CDR3 DNA, read in part, is TGTGCCAGCAGTGACTCACCGGGACAGGGATTCTATGGC.

This clone was detected ten times or more. The missing CDR3 end, 3 residues past where the read stops, is filled in from the germline J gene. This rearrangement joins TRBV2 to TRBJ1-4, with D unclear. CDR1 and CDR2 from the germline V gene are SNHLY and FYNNEI. The CDR3 spans 13 residues. V was trimmed by 8 bases and J by 3 bases, leaving 10 bases between them. The part of the CDR3 DNA that was read is TGTGCCAGCCATAGGGTTGCTAATGAAAAA. This encodes CASHRVANEK. In full, the CDR3 is CASHRVANEKLFF.

This clone was counted ten times or more. From the germline J gene comes the end of the CDR3, since the read stops 3 residues before it. V usage is TRBV18 and J usage is TRBJ2-7; 10 nucleotides align to TRBD2. Germline V CDR1 and CDR2: KGHSH, LQKENI. With V trimmed by 3 bases and J by 4 bases, 3 bases remained unmatched. The CDR3 extends over 14 amino acids. CDR3 bases read: TGTGCCAGCTCACCCGGGACTAGCGTGTACGAG. Translated: CASSPGTSVYE. The CDR3 in full is CASSPGTSVYEQYF.

This clone was detected ten times or more. The read comes to an end 3 residues before the CDR3 does, leaving the germline J gene to fill in the end. The chain recombines TRBV11-2 with TRBJ2-1; 16 nucleotides agree with TRBD2. CDR1 and CDR2 from the germline V gene are SGHAT and FQNNGV. CDR3 length: 15 residues. V shed 5 bases, J shed 9 bases, and the junction held 4 bases outside the gene matches. Incomplete CDR3 DNA: TGTGCCAGCAGCGTCGGGACTAGCGGGAGGGTTGAG. Residues: CASSVGTSGRVE. From start to end, the CDR3 is CASSVGTSGRVEQFF.

Details on this clone: The read falls 3 residues short of the CDR3 end, and the missing part is taken from the germline J gene. The chain has TRBV19 and TRBJ1-1; 8 positions agree with TRBD1. Losses at the gene ends were 7 bases for V and 6 bases for J; bases not matched to a gene: 10. Per germline, CDR1 LNHDA and CDR2 SQIVND (reference sequence). This CDR3 comprises 14 residues. The CDR3 loop reads CASIPGTGTAEAFF. CDR3 DNA, as far as it was read: TGTGCCAGTATCCCCGGGACAGGTACCGCTGAA.

This clone was detected only a few times. The read ends 3 residues early relative to the CDR3; the germline J gene fills the gap. V gene TRBV18 combines with J gene TRBJ2-2; D perhaps matches TRBD2 (6 bases). The germline V gene has CDR1 KGHSH and CDR2 LQKENI. The CDR3 length is 15 residues. V lost 3 bases and J 6 bases, leaving 14 bases between the germline ends. CDR3 DNA (partial): TGTGCCAGCTCACCGGGACTCAGCGAGTCCGGGGAG. Translation: CASSPGLSESGE. The CDR3 reads in full as CASSPGLSESGELFF.

A remark on this clone: The missing CDR3 end, 3 residues past where the read stops, is filled in from the germline J gene. The V gene is TRBV11-3, the J gene TRBJ2-1, with D possibly being TRBD2 (7 bases). V lost 1 base and J 7 bases, leaving 14 bases between the germline ends. CDR1 and CDR2 (germline): SGHNT, YENEEA. CDR3 length equals 15 residues. The CDR3 DNA, read in part, is TGTGCCAGCAGCTTAGGGGAGGGAAGGGGGAATGAG. It encodes CASSLGEGRGNE. The full CDR3 protein is CASSLGEGRGNEQFF.

This clone was picked up many times. From the germline J gene comes the end of the CDR3, since the read stops 3 residues before it. The V and J genes are TRBV18 and TRBJ1-2; D unresolved. The germline V gene encodes CDR1 KGHSH and CDR2 LQKENI. V dropped 0 bases and J dropped 5 bases, with 13 bases sitting between them. The CDR3 is 15 amino acids. The CDR3 sequence is CASSPPDRVRYGYTF. The sequenced CDR3 bases are TGTGCCAGCTCACCACCGGATAGGGTTCGATATGGC.

This clone was recorded at least ten times. The read stops 3 residues short of the end of the CDR3; the missing end is completed from the germline J gene. V usage is TRBV11-2 and J usage is TRBJ2-7; TRBD1 might be the D (5 bases). Germline CDR1 and CDR2: SGHAT and FQNNGV. The CDR3 has 15 amino acids. Trimming pared 0 bases from V and 6 bases from J, leaving 15 bases between. The covered CDR3 bases are TGTGCCAGCAGCTTAGATCTGGGTACAGGAATCGAG. It is translated as CASSLDLGTGIE. In full, the CDR3 reads CASSLDLGTGIEQYF.

This clone was recorded many times. The CDR3 end falls 3 residues outside the read, so it is completed with the germline J gene. The V and J genes are TRBV20-1 and TRBJ2-3, with 9 bases fitting TRBD2. The V gene end was trimmed by 1 base and the J gene end by 0 bases; junction bases not matched to a gene: 2. The CDR3 totals 15 residues. Germline V CDR1 and CDR2: DFQATT, SNEGSKA (reference sequence). The CDR3 region is CSARASGTSTDTQYF. The sequenced part of the CDR3 DNA is TGCAGTGCTAGAGCTAGCGGGACTAGCACAGATACG.

This clone appeared a few times. The read finishes 3 residues shy of the CDR3 end, and the germline J gene is used to complete it. This chain joins TRBV6-4 and TRBJ2-3, with TRBD2 matching over 11 bases. The CDR3 is 16 residues long. With V trimmed by 0 bases and J by 4 bases, 3 bases remained unmatched. Germline CDR1 reads MRHNA; CDR2 reads SNTAGT. CDR3 bases read: TGTGCCAGCAGTGACTCAGCTAGCGGGGGGTCAGATACG. Residues: CASSDSASGGSDT. The whole CDR3 sequence is CASSDSASGGSDTQYF.

This clone is labeled medium-sized. CDR3 residues: CAWSVGLAGFEQYF. The part of the CDR3 DNA that was read is TGTGCCTGGAGTGTAGGACTAGCGGGATTCGAG. The chain combines TRBV30 with TRBJ2-7, with 12 bases aligning to TRBD2. The CDR3 is cut off 3 residues early in the read; its end comes from the germline J gene. Germline V gene data show CDR1 as GTSNPN and CDR2 as SVGIG (reference sequence). J was trimmed by 6 bases and V by 0 bases; bases with no gene match: 3. This CDR3 is 14 amino acids long.

This clone was counted at least ten times. The read halts 3 residues ahead of the CDR3 end, with the missing end drawn from the germline J gene. The genes are TRBV9 and TRBJ2-2; D is unresolved. This CDR3 comprises 13 residues. CDR1 is SGDLS, CDR2 YYNGEE, per germline. The V gene lost 2 bases and the J gene lost 5 bases, with 7 bases spanning the gap. CDR3 residues: CASSVPVTGELFF. The covered CDR3 bases are TGTGCCAGCAGCGTGCCAGTGACCGGGGAG.

This clone was seen at least ten times. The read terminates 3 residues before the CDR3 end, so the remaining end is supplied by the germline J gene. Other DNA sequences within the sample encode an identical CDR3. V gene TRBV20-1 combines with J gene TRBJ1-1; no definite D call. This CDR3 contains 12 residues. V dropped 0 bases and J dropped 5 bases, with 7 bases sitting between them. Looked up from germline, CDR1 is DFQATT and CDR2 is SNEGSKA (reference sequence). This chain's CDR3 is CSARDPGTEAFF. Partial CDR3 DNA: TGCAGTGCTAGAGATCCGGGTACTGAA.

This clone was counted at least ten times. The DNA ends 3 residues before the CDR3 does, and the rest of the CDR3 is filled in from the germline J gene. J is TRBJ2-3 and V is TRBV20-1; weak D call: TRBD2 (5 bases). Trimming stripped 3 bases from V and 0 bases from J, with 19 bases between. The V gene's germline CDR1 is DFQATT and CDR2 SNEGSKA (reference sequence). This CDR3 contains 17 residues. The CDR3 is CSARVAGRYISTDTQYF. The sequenced part of the CDR3 DNA is TGCAGTGCTAGGGTGGCGGGCAGATACATTAGCACAGATACG.

In this sample, this clone turned up many times. The read is 3 residues too short to cover the CDR3 end, so that end is filled in from the germline J gene. The chain uses TRBV19 and TRBJ1-6; D is perhaps TRBD1 (6 bases). V was trimmed by 6 bases and J by 9 bases, leaving 18 bases between them. The CDR3 consists of 15 residues. Germline V gene lookup returns CDR1 LNHDA and CDR2 SQIVND (reference sequence). The covered CDR3 bases are TGTGCCAGTAGCTACGGGTCAGGGGATGGTTCACCC. Its translation is CASSYGSGDGSP. The whole CDR3 is CASSYGSGDGSPLHF.

This clone was observed many times. The read terminates 3 residues before the CDR3 end, so the remaining end is supplied by the germline J gene. The chain has TRBV20-1 and TRBJ2-2, with D maybe TRBD1 (5 bases). The CDR3 covers 13 residues. V was shortened by 6 bases and J by 5 bases, with 13 bases between the two germline ends. From germline, CDR1 is DFQATT and CDR2 SNEGSKA (reference sequence). CDR3 sequence reads: CSARPRATGELFF. CDR3 DNA (partial): TGCAGTGCGAGACCCAGGGCTACCGGGGAG.

This clone was observed a handful of times. The read finishes 3 residues shy of the CDR3 end, and the germline J gene is used to complete it. The chain uses TRBV7-9 and TRBJ2-7, with TRBD2 identical over 11 bases. Looked up from germline, CDR1 is SEHNR and CDR2 is FQNEAQ (reference sequence). J lost 3 bases, V lost 0 bases, and 1 base had no gene match. This CDR3 spans 15 amino acids. The covered CDR3 bases are TGTGCCAGCAGCTTAGCTACTAGCGGGAGCTACGAG. Encoded protein: CASSLATSGSYE. The whole CDR3 sequence reads CASSLATSGSYEQYF.

This clone was counted at least ten times. The read gets to within 3 residues of the CDR3 end, and the germline J gene fills in the rest. V is TRBV29-1 and J is TRBJ1-5, with TRBD1 as a possible D gene (5 bases). Trimming pared 7 bases from V and 2 bases from J, leaving 15 bases between. Germline CDR1 reads SQVTM; CDR2 reads ANQGSEA. The CDR3 extends over 14 amino acids. The DNA read from the CDR3 is TGCAGCGCCTCTCAGGGAAGGGGCAATCAGCCC. Encoded protein: CSASQGRGNQP. The full CDR3 protein is CSASQGRGNQPQHF.

In its sample, this clone was seen many times. This chain's CDR3 is CASSPGTSGPSTDTQYF. The CDR3 bases that were read are TGCGCCAGCAGCCCGGGGACTAGCGGGCCTAGCACAGATACG. J is TRBJ2-3 and V is TRBV5-1, with 12 bases identical to TRBD2. The read falls 3 residues short of the CDR3 end, and the missing part is taken from the germline J gene. The CDR3 has 17 amino acids. The germline V gene encodes CDR1 SGHRS and CDR2 YFSETQ. With 4 bases clipped from V and 0 bases from J, the junction kept 6 bases outside the gene matches.

This clone has ten or more counts. The CDR3 end lies 3 residues beyond the end of the read and is filled in from the germline J gene. The chain carries TRBV29-1 and TRBJ2-1, with D tentatively TRBD2 (7 bases). The CDR3 loop spans 16 amino acids. V shed 7 bases and J shed 6 bases, with 25 bases lying between them. The V gene's germline CDR1 is SQVTM and CDR2 ANQGSEA. CDR3 DNA (partial): TGCAGCGGTGTCCCCCAAGGGGGGGGGCACGGCAATGAG. As protein: CSGVPQGGGHGNE. In full, the CDR3 reads CSGVPQGGGHGNEQFF.